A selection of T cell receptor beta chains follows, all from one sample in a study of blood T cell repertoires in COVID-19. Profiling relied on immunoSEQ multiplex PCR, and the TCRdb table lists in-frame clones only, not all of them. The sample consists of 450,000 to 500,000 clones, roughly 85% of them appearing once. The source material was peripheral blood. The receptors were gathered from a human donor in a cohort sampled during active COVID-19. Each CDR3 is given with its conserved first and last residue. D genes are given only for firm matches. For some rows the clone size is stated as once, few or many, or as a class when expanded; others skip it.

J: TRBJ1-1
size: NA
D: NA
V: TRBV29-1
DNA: TGCAGCGCCCTGCGGCGCGAGGGCACTGAAGCTTTCTTT
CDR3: CSALRREGTEAFF

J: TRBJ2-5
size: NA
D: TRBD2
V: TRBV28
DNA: TGTGCCAGCAGGCCCCCACTAGCGGGAGCAGAGACCCAGTACTTC
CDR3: CASRPPLAGAETQYF

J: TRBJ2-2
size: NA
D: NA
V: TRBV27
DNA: TGTGCCAGCAGTTTGACCCTATCGGGACTTCCCCGCACCGGGGAGCTGTTTTTT
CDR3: CASSLTLSGLPRTGELFF

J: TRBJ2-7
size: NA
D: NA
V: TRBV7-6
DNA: TGTGCCAGCAGCTCTTACTCCTACGAGCAGTACTTC
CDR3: CASSSYSYEQYF

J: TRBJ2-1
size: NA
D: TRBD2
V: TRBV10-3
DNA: TGTGCCATCAGTGACTCGGCCGGGAGGTACAATGAGCAGTTCTTC
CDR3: CAISDSAGRYNEQFF

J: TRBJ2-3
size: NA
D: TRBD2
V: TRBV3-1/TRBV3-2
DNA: TGTGCCAGCAGCCACAGGGCGGGAGCTGGAGATACGCAGTATTTT
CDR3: CASSHRAGAGDTQYF

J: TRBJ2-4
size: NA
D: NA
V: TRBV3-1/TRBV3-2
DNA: TGTGCCAGCAGCCTCGAGGCGGGTTTCGGTTTCAATCAGTACTTC
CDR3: CASSLEAGFGFNQYF

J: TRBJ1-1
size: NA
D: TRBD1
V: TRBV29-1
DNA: TGCAGCGTTCCAGGACAGGCGGGAGGCACTGAAGCTTTCTTT
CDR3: CSVPGQAGGTEAFF

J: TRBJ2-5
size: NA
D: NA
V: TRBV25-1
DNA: TGTGCCAGCAGTGCCCTCGAGACCCAGTACTTC
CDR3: CASSALETQYF

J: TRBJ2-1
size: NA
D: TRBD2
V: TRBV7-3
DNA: TGTGCCAGCAGCTCCCCGAGCGGGAGCTCCTACAATGAGCAGTTCTTC
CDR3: CASSSPSGSSYNEQFF

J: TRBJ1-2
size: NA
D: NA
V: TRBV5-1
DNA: TGCGCCAGCAGCTTGACTCCGGGGAGCTCTAACTATGGCTACACCTTC
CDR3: CASSLTPGSSNYGYTF

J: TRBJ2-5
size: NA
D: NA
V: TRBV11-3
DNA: TGTGCCAGCAGCCCCACGGGACAAGAGACCCAGTACTTC
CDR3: CASSPTGQETQYF

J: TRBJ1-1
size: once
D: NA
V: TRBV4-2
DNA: TGTGCCAGCAGCCAAGTCACCCCGGACACTGAAGCTTTCTTT
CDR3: CASSQVTPDTEAFF

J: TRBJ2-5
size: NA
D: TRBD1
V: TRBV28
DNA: TGTGCCAGCAGCCCGGCCCAGGGGGTAGAGACCCAGTACTTC
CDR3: CASSPAQGVETQYF

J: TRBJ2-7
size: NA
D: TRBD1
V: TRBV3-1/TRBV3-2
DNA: TGTGCCAGCAGCCAAGGGGGGACAGCCGACTGGAAGCAGTACTTC
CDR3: CASSQGGTADWKQYF

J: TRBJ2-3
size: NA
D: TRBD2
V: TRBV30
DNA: TGTGCCTGGAGTGTAGGGGCGGGGGCAGATACGCAGTATTTT
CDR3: CAWSVGAGADTQYF

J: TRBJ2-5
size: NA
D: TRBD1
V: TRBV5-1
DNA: TGCGCCAGCAGCTTGGCCGGGACAGGGGAGGGGGAGACCCAGTACTTC
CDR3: CASSLAGTGEGETQYF

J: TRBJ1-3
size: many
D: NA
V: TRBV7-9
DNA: TGTGCCAGCAGCTTAGTCGGCTCTGGAAACACCATATATTTT
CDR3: CASSLVGSGNTIYF

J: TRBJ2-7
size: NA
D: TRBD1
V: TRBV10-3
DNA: TGTGCCATCAGGACTACAGGGGCCAGCTCCTACGAGCAGTACTTC
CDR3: CAIRTTGASSYEQYF

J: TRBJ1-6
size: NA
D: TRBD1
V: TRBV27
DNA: TGTGCCAGCAGTTCCGTGGGAACAGGGGGAGCCCTCCACTTT
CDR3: CASSSVGTGGALHF

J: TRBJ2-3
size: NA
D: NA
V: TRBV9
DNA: TGTGCCAGCAGCGGGAGGAATAGCACAGATACGCAGTATTTT
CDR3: CASSGRNSTDTQYF

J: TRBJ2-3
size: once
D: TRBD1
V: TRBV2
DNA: TGTGCCAGCAGTCGGGACAGAAGCACAGATACGCAGTATTTT
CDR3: CASSRDRSTDTQYF

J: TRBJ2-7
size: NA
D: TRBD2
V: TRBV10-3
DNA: TGTGCCATCAGTGAGTCGCGGGGGTCCACCTACGAGCAGTACTTC
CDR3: CAISESRGSTYEQYF

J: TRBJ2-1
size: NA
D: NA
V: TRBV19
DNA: TGTGCCAGTAGTAAGGCCGGAACAGGATACGAGCAGTTCTTC
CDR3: CASSKAGTGYEQFF

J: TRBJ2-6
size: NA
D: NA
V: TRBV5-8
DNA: TGTGCCAGCAGCCCACAGAGCTCTGGGGCCAACGTCCTGACTTTC
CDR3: CASSPQSSGANVLTF

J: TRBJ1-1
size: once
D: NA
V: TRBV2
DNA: TGTGCCAGCAGCAACTGGAACACTGAAGCTTTCTTT
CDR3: CASSNWNTEAFF

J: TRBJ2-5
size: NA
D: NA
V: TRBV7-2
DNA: TGTGCCGCCAAATTGGTTGGCGAGACCCAGTACTTC
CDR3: CAAKLVGETQYF

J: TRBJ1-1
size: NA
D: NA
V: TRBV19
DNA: TGTGCCAGTAGTACAAGTGGGCGGGGAACCGGTTGGGGGGCTGAAGCTTTCTTT
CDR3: CASSTSGRGTGWGAEAFF

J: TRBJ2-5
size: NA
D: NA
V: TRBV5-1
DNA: TGCGCCAGCAGCTTGGAACAGGGGAGGGAGACCCAGTACTTC
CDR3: CASSLEQGRETQYF

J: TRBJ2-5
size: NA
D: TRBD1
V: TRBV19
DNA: TGTGCCAGTACCGAATCTAAACAGGGGGCTGGGGAGACCCAGTACTTC
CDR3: CASTESKQGAGETQYF

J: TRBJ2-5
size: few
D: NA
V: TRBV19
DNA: TGTGCCAGTAGTACGACCGGACAAGGGCTGGAGACCCAGTACTTC
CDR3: CASSTTGQGLETQYF

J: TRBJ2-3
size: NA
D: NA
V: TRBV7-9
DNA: TGTGCCAGCTCGGTTTCTCCCGGAGATACGCAGTATTTT
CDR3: CASSVSPGDTQYF

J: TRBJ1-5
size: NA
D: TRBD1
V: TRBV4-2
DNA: TGTGCCAGCAGCCAAGTATGGGACAGGAATCAGCCCCAGCATTTT
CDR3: CASSQVWDRNQPQHF

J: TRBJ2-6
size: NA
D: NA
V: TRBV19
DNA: TGTGCCAGTGGACAGAGCTCTGGGGCCAACGTCCTGACTTTC
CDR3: CASGQSSGANVLTF

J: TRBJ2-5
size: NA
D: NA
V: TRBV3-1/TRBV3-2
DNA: TGTGCCAGCAGCCAACCGTTAGCGTTTAACCAAGAGACCCAGTACTTC
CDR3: CASSQPLAFNQETQYF

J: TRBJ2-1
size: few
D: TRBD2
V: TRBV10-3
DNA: TGTGCCGGTTCAGCGGGAGAGCGTTCCAATGAGCAGTTCTTC
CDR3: CAGSAGERSNEQFF

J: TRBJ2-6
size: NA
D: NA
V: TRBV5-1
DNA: TGCGCCAGCAGCTTGCTACAGCGGTCTGGGGCCAACGTCCTGACTTTC
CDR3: CASSLLQRSGANVLTF

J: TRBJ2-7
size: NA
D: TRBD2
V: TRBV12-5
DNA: TGTGCTAGTGGTTTGACCGCTAGCGGGGTATACGAGCAGTACTTC
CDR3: CASGLTASGVYEQYF

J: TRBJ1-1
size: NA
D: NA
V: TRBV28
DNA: TGTGCCAGCCTTAGAAACACTGAAGCTTTCTTT
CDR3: CASLRNTEAFF

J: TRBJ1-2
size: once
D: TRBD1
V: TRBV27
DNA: TGTGCCAGCAGTAAGGACAGGGGGAACTATGGCTACACCTTC
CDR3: CASSKDRGNYGYTF

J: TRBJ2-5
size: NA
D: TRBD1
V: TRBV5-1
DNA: TGCGCCAGCAGCACCTCCGGGACAGGGGAGGGAGAGACCCAGTACTTC
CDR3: CASSTSGTGEGETQYF

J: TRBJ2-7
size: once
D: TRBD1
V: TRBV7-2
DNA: TGTGCCAGCAGCGATAGAACGTTGGACAGGGTCGGCTTC
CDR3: CASSDRTLDRVGF

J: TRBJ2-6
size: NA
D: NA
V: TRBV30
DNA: TGTGCCTTCGGAGAGGGAGCGGCTGGGGCCAACGTCCTGACTTTC
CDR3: CAFGEGAAGANVLTF

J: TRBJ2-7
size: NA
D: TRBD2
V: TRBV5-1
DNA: TGCGCCAGCACCTTGATGTCTAGCGGGGCCACCGAGCAGTACTTC
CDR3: CASTLMSSGATEQYF

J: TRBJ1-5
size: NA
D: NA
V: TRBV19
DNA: TGTGCCAGTAGCATACAGGGCGATCAGCCCCAGCATTTT
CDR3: CASSIQGDQPQHF

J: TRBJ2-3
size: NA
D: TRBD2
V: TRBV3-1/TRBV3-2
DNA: TGTGCCAGCAGCCAAGGTCTCCGACTAGCGGGAGGGGCCGCAGATACGCAGTATTTT
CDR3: CASSQGLRLAGGAADTQYF

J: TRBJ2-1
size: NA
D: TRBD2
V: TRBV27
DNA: TGTGCCAGCAGTTTATATAGCGGGAGGGCCGATGAGCAGTTCTTC
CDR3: CASSLYSGRADEQFF

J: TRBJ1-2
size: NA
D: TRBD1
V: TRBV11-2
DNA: TGTGCCAGCACCCCAGACAGGGACCATGGCTACACCTTC
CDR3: CASTPDRDHGYTF

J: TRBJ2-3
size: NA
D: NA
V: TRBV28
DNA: TGTGCCAGCAGTGCGGGAAGCACAGATACGCAGTATTTT
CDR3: CASSAGSTDTQYF

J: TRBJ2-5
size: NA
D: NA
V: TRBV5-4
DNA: TGTGCCAGCAGCTTTTTAACGGGACACTCCCAAGAGACCCAGTACTTC
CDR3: CASSFLTGHSQETQYF

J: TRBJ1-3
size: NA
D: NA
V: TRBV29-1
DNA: TGCAGCGTTGGCAGGGGCTCTGGAAACACCATATATTTT
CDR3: CSVGRGSGNTIYF

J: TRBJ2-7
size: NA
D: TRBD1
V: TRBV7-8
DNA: TGTGCCAGCAGCCGGACAGGGGCCGAGCAGTACTTC
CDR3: CASSRTGAEQYF

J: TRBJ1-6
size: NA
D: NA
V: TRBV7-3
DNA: TGTGCCAGCAGCTTGGACAAGGGCAATAATTCACCCCTCCACTTT
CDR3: CASSLDKGNNSPLHF